Each of the 13 T cell receptor beta chains below was sequenced from the same sample in a study of beta chain features in type 1 diabetes. Whole-study results and caveats: All four CD4+ subsets from Type 1 diabetes patients carried moderately but significantly shorter TCRB CDR3s.

These receptors lack a known antigen. The investigators reverse transcribed all of the isolated RNA, so they sequenced expressed TCRB transcripts. Assay: immunoSEQ multiplex PCR; the TCRdb copy retains only in-frame clones and omits some. In the table there are 630,000 or so clones, more than 13% of which are singletons. Specimen: naive CD4+ T cells from blood. The receptors derive from a man between 18 and 29 years old with type 1 diabetes.

The rearrangement joins TRBV30 to TRBJ1-2, with D uncertain. The CDR3 totals 13 residues. V lost 3 bases, J lost 1 base, and 9 bases lay in between. The V gene's germline CDR1 is GTSNPN and CDR2 SVGIG (reference sequence). This CDR3 is CAWSDQNNYGYTF. The CDR3 DNA sequence: TGTGCCTGGAGCGATCAGAATAACTATGGCTACACCTTC.

The genes are TRBV4-1 and TRBJ2-5; 10 bases match TRBD2. CDR1 is MGHRA and CDR2 is YSYEKL in the germline V gene. There are 17 residues in the CDR3. V was pared by 1 base and J by 5 bases, with 10 bases of the junction left unmatched. CDR3 in amino acids: CASSQVPSSGSGETQYF. The CDR3 region has the DNA TGCGCCAGCAGCCAAGTTCCCTCTAGCGGGAGCGGGGAGACCCAGTACTTC.

This chain joins TRBV28 and TRBJ1-6; D is undetermined. The CDR3 sequence is 13 residues long. V lost 5 bases, J lost 12 bases, and 14 bases lay in between. The germline V gene has CDR1 MDHEN and CDR2 SYDVKM. The CDR3 nucleotides are TGTGCCAGCAGTCCTCCCCTGGCCCGACCCCTCCACTTT. It is translated as CASSPPLARPLHF.

This clone occurred a few times. The chain employs TRBV29-1 and TRBJ2-1, with D maybe TRBD1 (6 bases). V lost 7 bases and J 5 bases, leaving 21 bases between the germline ends. CDR1 and CDR2 from the germline V gene are SQVTM and ANQGSEA. There are 15 residues in the CDR3. The CDR3: CSAVGQLLRDNEQFF. CDR3 coding DNA: TGCAGCGCCGTAGGACAGCTTTTACGGGACAATGAGCAGTTCTTC.

Details on this clone: The sample holds other DNA sequences that translate to the same CDR3. This chain connects TRBV7-2 to TRBJ1-2; 7 nucleotides match TRBD1. Per germline, CDR1 SGHTA and CDR2 FQGNSA. V shed 4 bases and J 2 bases; nucleotides not matched to a gene: 4. CDR3 length equals 14 residues. CDR3 amino acids: CASSSRQGNYGYTF. The CDR3 DNA follows: TGTGCCAGCAGCTCCAGACAGGGAAACTATGGCTACACCTTC.

V and J are TRBV11-2 and TRBJ2-3; 8 nucleotides line up with TRBD2. CDR3 length equals 16 residues. V lost 3 bases and J lost 2; bases outside the gene matches: 7. The germline CDR1 and CDR2 sequences are SGHAT and FQNNGV. The CDR3 sequence: CASSFPGGAPTDTQYF. In DNA, the CDR3 is TGTGCCAGCAGCTTCCCCGGGGGGGCTCCCACAGATACGCAGTATTTT.

This clone was counted a few times. Relative to the germline gene, one junction end is altered; a read error may explain this. The chain has TRBV29-1 and TRBJ1-2, with D unclear. The CDR3 is made up of 16 amino acids. The germline CDR1 and CDR2 sequences are SQVTM and ANQGSEA. In DNA form, the CDR3 reads TGCAGCGTCGAAGACTCATGGACGGCTAAACTCTATGGCTACACCTTC. This gives the protein CSVEDSWTAKLYGYTF.

The table lists this clone with a few counts. This chain's CDR3 is CASSLDQDYNEQFF. The CDR3 DNA follows: TGTGCCAGCAGCTTGGATCAGGACTACAATGAGCAGTTCTTC. The chain has TRBV5-4 and TRBJ2-1; D remains unclear. Looked up from germline, CDR1 is SGHNT and CDR2 is YYREEE (reference sequence). The V end was cut by 0 bases, the J end by 3 bases, with 7 bases between. CDR3 length equals 14 residues.

V usage is TRBV6-5 and J usage is TRBJ2-1; D gene uncertain. The germline V gene has CDR1 MNHEY and CDR2 SVGAGI. V was pared by 11 bases and J by 2 bases, with 10 bases between. The CDR3 loop spans 12 amino acids. The CDR3 coding sequence is TGTGCCGTCGGCTTAGCCTACAATGAGCAGTTCTTC. Its translation is CAVGLAYNEQFF.

This clone was picked up a small number of times. The chain has TRBV30 and TRBJ2-3, with D possibly being TRBD1 (6 bases). The CDR3 runs 16 residues. The V gene lost 5 bases and the J gene lost 3 bases, with 21 bases spanning the gap. CDR1 is GTSNPN and CDR2 is SVGIG in the germline V gene (reference sequence). DNA of the CDR3: TGTGCCTGGTACCCTTGGGGGCCGGGGATTACAGATACGCAGTATTTT. Amino acid sequence: CAWYPWGPGITDTQYF.

The chain links TRBV30 to TRBJ2-7; 15 bases are shared with TRBD2. Germline V gene lookup returns CDR1 GTSNPN and CDR2 SVGIG (reference sequence). The CDR3 is 15 residues long. With V trimmed by 2 bases and J by 7 bases, 6 bases remained unmatched. CDR3 nucleotides: TGTGCCTGGAGTCTAGGACTAGCGGGGGGGCGAGAGCAGTACTTC. Its translation is CAWSLGLAGGREQYF.

The table lists this clone with a few counts. The V and J genes are TRBV19 and TRBJ2-2, with D possibly being TRBD1 (6 bases). There are 14 residues in the CDR3. In germline, CDR1 is LNHDA, CDR2 SQIVND (reference sequence). Trimming shortened V by 7 bases and J by 3 bases, and 12 bases separated the two germline ends. The CDR3 DNA reads TGTGCCAGTAACGGACAGTGGTACACCGGGGAGCTGTTTTTT. Its protein product is CASNGQWYTGELFF.

This clone was seen a handful of times. The chain links TRBV20-1 to TRBJ2-1, with D unresolved. The ends were cut back, 5 bases at V and 7 bases at J, with 6 bases in the middle. Germline values: CDR1 DFQATT, CDR2 SNEGSKA (reference sequence). CDR3 length: 10 amino acids. The CDR3 coding sequence is TGCAGTGCTGCCCCAAATGAGCAGTTCTTC. Its translation: CSAAPNEQFF.